This T cell receptor beta chain was recorded in a study of cytomegalovirus exposure and HLA in healthy donors. General study findings and limits: Cytomegalovirus-associated status was assigned to approximately 160 TCR beta chains. A later analysis linked around 15,000 TCR beta sequences to HLA alleles at 0.05 false discovery rate. Most TCR beta V segments were productive about 90% or about 30% of the time in an earlier analysis.

Details on this clone: Antigen specificity is unknown.

PCR primers comprised 60 Vbeta and 13 Jbeta primers. In the original processing: It was a later analysis that counted about 80 million unique TCR beta chains, of which some 12 million were shared. Assay used: immunoSEQ multiplex PCR; TCRdb lists only in-frame clones, some missing. V, J and clone size were drawn from that table, and D and trimming were deduced from the DNA. The data hold about 200,000 clones, with 75% to 80% observed a single time. Material for sequencing was PBMCs. The TCR was taken from a male donor in good health and CMV-seronegative.

CDR3: CSATRSPYEQYF. The CDR3 DNA reads as TGCAGCGCTACCCGGTCCCCCTACGAGCAGTACTTC. The chain joins TRBV29-1 to TRBJ2-7, with D unresolved. V lost 7 bases and J 2 bases, leaving 12 bases between the germline ends. There are 12 residues in the CDR3. CDR1 is SQVTM, CDR2 ANQGSEA, per germline.